This TCR beta chain was profiled in a study of shared T cell receptors in the human thymus. This table comes from immunoSEQ multiplex PCR, and its TCRdb copy is limited to in-frame clones, with some not included. The profile shows roughly 700,000 clones, approximately 90% of them singletons. Per germline, CDR1 SGHDN and CDR2 FVKESK. The CDR3 covers 16 residues. V was pared by 0 bases and J by 1 base, with 10 bases between. This sample was shared with a second study, whose subject was human thymus T cells. That source notes: The sample donors, healthy Finnish infants, were having corrective surgery for congenital heart defects. Corrective cardiac surgery supplied the resected thymus tissue. Thymic and blood repertoires appeared to show biased V and J gene usage.

The TCR originated in a boy under three years old with a congenital heart defect. Sequencing input: thymocytes. This chain uses TRBV14 with TRBJ2-1; TRBD1 might be the D (6 bases). In DNA, the CDR3 is TGTGCCAGCAGCCAAGATAACAGGGAATCCTACAATGAGCAGTTCTTC. It encodes CASSQDNRESYNEQFF.